The source of this TCR beta chain is a study of somatic mutations in cytotoxic T cells in rheumatoid arthritis. Overall study findings and caveats: Researchers did not know the antigen targets of the expanded CD8+ clones. The slightly lower representation of TRBV07 among rheumatoid arthritis patients did not undergo correction for multiple comparisons.

Sample share makes this clone large. Its target is unknown. Positive magnetic bead selection isolated CD4+ and CD8+ cells, and flow cytometry checked purity. Sequencing used immunoSEQ multiplex PCR; TCRdb keeps in-frame clones, though not all of them. In the table there are 7,100 or so clones, around three quarters of which are singletons. The CDR3 is made up of 15 amino acids. Germline V gives CDR1 LGHNA, CDR2 YSLEER. V gave up 1 base and J gave up 10 bases; unmatched junction bases: 7. This clonotype was obtained from an adult with rheumatoid arthritis. V gene TRBV4-3 combines with J gene TRBJ1-6; 7 nucleotides line up with TRBD1. Source material: CD8+ T cells sorted from blood. CDR3 in DNA: TGCGCCAGCAGCCAAGCTCTGGCAGGGGGATCACCCCTCCACTTT. Residues: CASSQALAGGSPLHF.